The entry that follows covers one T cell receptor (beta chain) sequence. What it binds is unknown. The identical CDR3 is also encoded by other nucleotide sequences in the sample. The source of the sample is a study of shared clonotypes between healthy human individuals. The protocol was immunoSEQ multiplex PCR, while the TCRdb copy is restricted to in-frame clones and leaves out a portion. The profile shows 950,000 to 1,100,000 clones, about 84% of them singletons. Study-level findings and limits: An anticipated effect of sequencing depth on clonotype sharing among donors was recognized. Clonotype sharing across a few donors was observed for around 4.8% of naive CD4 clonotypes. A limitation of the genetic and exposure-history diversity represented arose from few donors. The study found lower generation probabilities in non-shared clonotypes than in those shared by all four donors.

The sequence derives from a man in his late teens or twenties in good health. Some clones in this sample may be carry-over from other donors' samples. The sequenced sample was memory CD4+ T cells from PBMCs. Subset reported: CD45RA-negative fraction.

The CDR3 loop reads CASSFRGQPTEAFF. The CDR3 nucleotides are TGTGCCAGCAGTTTTAGGGGCCAACCCACTGAAGCTTTCTTT. The V and J genes are TRBV27 and TRBJ1-1, with a possible D match to TRBD1 (5 bases). The CDR3 runs 14 residues. The germline V gene has CDR1 MNHEY and CDR2 SMNVEV (reference sequence). V lost 3 bases and J 4 bases, leaving 12 bases between the germline ends.